This T cell receptor (beta chain) is from a study of cytomegalovirus exposure and HLA in healthy donors. General study points: Roughly uniform sequencing depth across donors was assumed, possibly incorrectly. Later analysis suggested links between common viral pathogens and several top significant clusters.

Details on this clone: Antigen unknown.

With 60 Vbeta and 13 Jbeta primers, the PCR was carried out. The data were produced by immunoSEQ multiplex PCR, yet TCRdb's version contains in-frame clones alone and is incomplete. The table records 200,000 to 250,000 clones, approximately 82% of them present only once. With 4 bases clipped from V and 5 bases from J, the junction kept 10 bases outside the gene matches. Germline values: CDR1 SGHAT, CDR2 FQNNGV. The CDR3 is 17 residues long. The sample consisted of PBMCs. The chain has TRBV11-2 and TRBJ2-5; 13 bases are shared with TRBD2. This sequence was found in a middle-aged woman in good health and CMV-seronegative. The CDR3 coding sequence is TGTGCCAGCAGCTACCGACTAGCGGGGGGCCAAAGGGAGACCCAGTACTTC. Amino acids: CASSYRLAGGQRETQYF.